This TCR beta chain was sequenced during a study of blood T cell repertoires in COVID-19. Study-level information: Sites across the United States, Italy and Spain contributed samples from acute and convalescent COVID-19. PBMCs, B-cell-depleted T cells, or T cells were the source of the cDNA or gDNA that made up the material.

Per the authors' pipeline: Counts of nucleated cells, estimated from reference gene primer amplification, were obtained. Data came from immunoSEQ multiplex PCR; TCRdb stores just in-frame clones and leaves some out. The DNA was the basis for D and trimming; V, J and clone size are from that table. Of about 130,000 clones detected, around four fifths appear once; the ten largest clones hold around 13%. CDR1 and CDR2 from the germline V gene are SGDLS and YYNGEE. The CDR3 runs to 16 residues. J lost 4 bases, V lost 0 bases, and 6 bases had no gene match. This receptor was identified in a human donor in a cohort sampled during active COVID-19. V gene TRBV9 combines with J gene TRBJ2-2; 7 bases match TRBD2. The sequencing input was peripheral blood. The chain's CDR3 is CASSVGEGPSTGELFF. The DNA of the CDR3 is TGTGCCAGCAGCGTAGGGGAGGGGCCCAGCACCGGGGAGCTGTTTTTT.